This TCR beta chain originates from a study of blood T cell repertoires in COVID-19. As handled by the study authors: Reference gene primer amplification gave estimated nucleated cell counts. Here immunoSEQ multiplex PCR was the method, and the copy in TCRdb shows in-frame clones only, minus some. Clone size and the V and J calls come from that table; the DNA yielded D and trimming. The data show 200,000 or so clones, with 92% seen just once and about 0.8% held by the top ten. The CDR3 sequence is 14 residues long. Germline CDR1 reads SGHRS; CDR2 reads YFSETQ. J gave up 9 bases and V 0 bases, and 3 bases lay outside the gene matches. As regards this clone: This specimen includes other DNA sequences encoding the same CDR3.

V is TRBV5-1 and J is TRBJ1-6; 7 nucleotides align to TRBD1. This receptor was taken from a man in his sixties with COVID-19, enrolled during active disease. Sequenced: peripheral blood. CDR3 in amino acids: CASSLGQGGSPLHF. CDR3 DNA sequence: TGCGCCAGCAGCTTGGGACAGGGCGGTTCACCCCTCCACTTT.